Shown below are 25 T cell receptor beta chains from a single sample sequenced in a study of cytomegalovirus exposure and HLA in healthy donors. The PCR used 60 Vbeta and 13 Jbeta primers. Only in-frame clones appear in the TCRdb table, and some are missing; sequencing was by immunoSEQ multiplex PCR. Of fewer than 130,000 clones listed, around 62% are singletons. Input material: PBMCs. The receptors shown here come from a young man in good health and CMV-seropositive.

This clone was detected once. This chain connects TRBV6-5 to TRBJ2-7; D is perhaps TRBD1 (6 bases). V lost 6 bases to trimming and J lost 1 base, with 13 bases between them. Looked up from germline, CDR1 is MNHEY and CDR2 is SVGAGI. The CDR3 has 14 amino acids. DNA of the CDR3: TGTGCCAGCAGGGACAGCCTGGGATCCTACGAGCAGTACTTC. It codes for CASRDSLGSYEQYF.

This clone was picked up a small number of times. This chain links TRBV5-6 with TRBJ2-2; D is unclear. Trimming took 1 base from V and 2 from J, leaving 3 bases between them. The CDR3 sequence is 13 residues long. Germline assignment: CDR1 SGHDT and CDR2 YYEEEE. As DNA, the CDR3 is TGTGCCAGCAGCTTGCTTAACACCGGGGAGCTGTTTTTT. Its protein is CASSLLNTGELFF.

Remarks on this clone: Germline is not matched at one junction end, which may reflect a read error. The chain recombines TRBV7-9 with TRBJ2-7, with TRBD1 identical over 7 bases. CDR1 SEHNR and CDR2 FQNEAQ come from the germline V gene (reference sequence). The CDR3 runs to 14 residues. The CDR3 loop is CASSWAPSVGGVSF. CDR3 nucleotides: TGTGCCAGCAGCTGGGCCCCCTCGGTAGGGGGCGTCTCCTTC.

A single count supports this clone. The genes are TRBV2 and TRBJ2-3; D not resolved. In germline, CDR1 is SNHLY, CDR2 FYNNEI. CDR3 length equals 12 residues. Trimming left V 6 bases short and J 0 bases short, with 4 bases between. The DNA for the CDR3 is TGTGCCAGCAGCGTTAGCACAGATACGCAGTATTTT. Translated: CASSVSTDTQYF.

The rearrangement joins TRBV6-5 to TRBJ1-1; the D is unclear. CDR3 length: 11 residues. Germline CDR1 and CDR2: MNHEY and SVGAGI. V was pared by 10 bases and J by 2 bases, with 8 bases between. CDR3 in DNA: TGTGCCACTGGCTTAAACACTGAAGCTTTCTTT. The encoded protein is CATGLNTEAFF.

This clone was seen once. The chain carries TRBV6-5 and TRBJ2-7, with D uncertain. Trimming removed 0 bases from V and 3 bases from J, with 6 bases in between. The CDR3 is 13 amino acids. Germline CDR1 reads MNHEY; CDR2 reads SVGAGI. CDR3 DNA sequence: TGTGCCAGCAGTTACTCGGCCAGCTACGAGCAGTACTTC. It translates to CASSYSASYEQYF.

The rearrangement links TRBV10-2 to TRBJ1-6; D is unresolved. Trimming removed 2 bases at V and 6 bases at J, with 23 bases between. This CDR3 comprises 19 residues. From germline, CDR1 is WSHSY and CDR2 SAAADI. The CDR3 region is CASSEGGLGFDGLNSPLHF. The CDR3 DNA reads TGCGCCAGCAGTGAGGGCGGCTTAGGATTCGATGGACTTAATTCACCCCTCCACTTT.

The CDR3 reads CASSYRAQGATEAFF. CDR3 bases: TGTGCCAGCAGTTACCGAGCCCAGGGGGCGACTGAAGCTTTCTTT. The J gene is TRBJ1-1, the V gene TRBV6-5, with 8 bases matching TRBD1. The J segment lost 5 bases and the V segment lost 2 bases, leaving 7 bases of the junction unmatched. CDR1 and CDR2 (germline): MNHEY, SVGAGI. This CDR3 is built from 15 residues.

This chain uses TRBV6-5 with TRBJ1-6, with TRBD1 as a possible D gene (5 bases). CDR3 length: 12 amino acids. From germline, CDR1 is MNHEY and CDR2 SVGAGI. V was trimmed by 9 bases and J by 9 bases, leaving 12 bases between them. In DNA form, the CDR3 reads TGTGCCAGTCTGCAGGGAGGTTCACCCCTCCACTTT. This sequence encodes CASLQGGSPLHF.

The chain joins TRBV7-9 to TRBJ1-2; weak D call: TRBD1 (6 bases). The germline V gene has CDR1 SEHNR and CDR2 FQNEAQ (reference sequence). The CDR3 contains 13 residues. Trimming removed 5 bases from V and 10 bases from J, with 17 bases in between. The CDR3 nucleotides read TGTGCCAGCAGCCGGACAGAACTAGGCCACTACACCTTC. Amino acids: CASSRTELGHYTF.

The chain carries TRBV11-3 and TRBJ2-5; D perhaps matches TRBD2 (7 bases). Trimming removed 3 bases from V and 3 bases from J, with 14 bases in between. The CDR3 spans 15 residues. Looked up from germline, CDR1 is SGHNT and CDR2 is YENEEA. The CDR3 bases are TGTGCCAGCAGCTTGTGGGGGGGGCCCGAAGAGACCCAGTACTTC. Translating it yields CASSLWGGPEETQYF. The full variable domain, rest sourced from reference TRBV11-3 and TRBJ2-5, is EAGVVQSPRYKIIEKKQPVAFWCNPISGHNTLYWYLQNLGQGPELLIRYENEEAVDDSQLPKDRFSAERLKGVDSTLKIQPAELGDSAVYLCASSLWGGPEETQYFGPGTRLLVL.

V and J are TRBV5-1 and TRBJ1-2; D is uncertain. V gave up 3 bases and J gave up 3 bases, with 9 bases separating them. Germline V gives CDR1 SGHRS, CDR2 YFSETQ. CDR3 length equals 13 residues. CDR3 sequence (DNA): TGCGCCAGCAGCTACGAGGCTGACTATGGCTACACCTTC. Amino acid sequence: CASSYEADYGYTF.

The CDR3 DNA sequence: TGTGCCAGCAGTTCCTCAAGTACAGGGGGTATCTACGAGCAGTACTTC. Protein sequence: CASSSSSTGGIYEQYF. The rearrangement links TRBV27 to TRBJ2-7; 8 bases are a match to TRBD1. The J segment lost 3 bases and the V segment lost 4 bases, leaving 11 bases of the junction unmatched. Germline V gene data show CDR1 as MNHEY and CDR2 as SMNVEV (reference sequence). There are 16 residues in the CDR3.

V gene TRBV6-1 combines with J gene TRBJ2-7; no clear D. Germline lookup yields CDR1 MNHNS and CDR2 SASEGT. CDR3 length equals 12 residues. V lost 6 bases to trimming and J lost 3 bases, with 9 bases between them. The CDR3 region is CASRSSIYEQYF. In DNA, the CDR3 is TGTGCCAGCAGGTCGTCTATCTACGAGCAGTACTTC.

The CDR3 nucleotides are TGTGCCAGCAGCTTAGCAGGGGGCGGACAGCCCCAGCATTTT. Protein sequence: CASSLAGGGQPQHF. The rearrangement uses TRBV7-2 and TRBJ1-5; 7 nucleotides align to TRBD1. J was trimmed by 7 bases and V by 0 bases; bases with no gene match: 3. From germline, CDR1 is SGHTA and CDR2 FQGNSA. The CDR3 sequence is 14 residues long. Variable domain in full (rest from reference TRBV7-2 and TRBJ1-5): GAGVSQSPSNKVTEKGKDVELRCDPISGHTALYWYRQSLGQGLEFLIYFQGNSAPDKSGLPSDRFSAERTGGSVSTLTIQRTQQEDSAVYLCASSLAGGGQPQHFGDGTRLSIL.

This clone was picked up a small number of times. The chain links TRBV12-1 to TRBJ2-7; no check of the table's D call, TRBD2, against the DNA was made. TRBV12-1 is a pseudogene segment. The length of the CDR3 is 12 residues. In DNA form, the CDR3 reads TGTGCCAGCAGCCCTGGAGGCCACGAGCAGTACTTC. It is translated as CASSPGGHEQYF.

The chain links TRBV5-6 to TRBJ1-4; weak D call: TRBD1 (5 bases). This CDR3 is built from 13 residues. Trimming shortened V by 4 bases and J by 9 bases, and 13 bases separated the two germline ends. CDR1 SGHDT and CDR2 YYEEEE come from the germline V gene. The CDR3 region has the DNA TGTGCCAGCAGCACCGGGGACTTTAAAAAACTGTTTTTT. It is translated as CASSTGDFKKLFF.

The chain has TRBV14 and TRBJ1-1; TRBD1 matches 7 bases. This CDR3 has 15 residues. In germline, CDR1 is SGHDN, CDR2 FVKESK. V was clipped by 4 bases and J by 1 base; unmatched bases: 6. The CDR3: CASSPSHRGNTEAFF. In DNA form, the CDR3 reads TGTGCCAGCAGCCCGTCCCACAGGGGGAACACTGAAGCTTTCTTT.

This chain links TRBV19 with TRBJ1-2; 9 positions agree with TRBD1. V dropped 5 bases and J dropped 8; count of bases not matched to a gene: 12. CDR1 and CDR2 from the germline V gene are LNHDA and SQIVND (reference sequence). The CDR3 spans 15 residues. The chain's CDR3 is CASSERDRASGGYTF. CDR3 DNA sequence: TGTGCCAGTAGTGAAAGGGACAGGGCGTCCGGGGGCTACACCTTC.

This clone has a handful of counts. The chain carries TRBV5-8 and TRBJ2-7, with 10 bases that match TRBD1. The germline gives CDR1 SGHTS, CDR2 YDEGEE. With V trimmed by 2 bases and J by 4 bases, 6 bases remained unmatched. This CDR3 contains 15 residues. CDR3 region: CASSLPGQGIYEQYF. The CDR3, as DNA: TGTGCCAGCAGCTTACCGGGACAGGGGATTTACGAGCAGTACTTC.

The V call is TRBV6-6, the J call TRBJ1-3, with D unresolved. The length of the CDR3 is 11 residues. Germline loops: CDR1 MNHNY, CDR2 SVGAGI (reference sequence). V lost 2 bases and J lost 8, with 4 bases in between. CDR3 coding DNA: TGTGCCAGCAGTTACGTAGACACCATATATTTT. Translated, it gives CASSYVDTIYF.

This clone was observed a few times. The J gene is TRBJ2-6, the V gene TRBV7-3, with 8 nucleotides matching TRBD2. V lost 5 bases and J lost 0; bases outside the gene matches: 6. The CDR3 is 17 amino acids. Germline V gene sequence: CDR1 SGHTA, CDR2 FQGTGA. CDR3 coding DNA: TGTGCCAGCAGCCAGAGCGGGGGCAACTCTGGGGCCAACGTCCTGACTTTC. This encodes CASSQSGGNSGANVLTF.

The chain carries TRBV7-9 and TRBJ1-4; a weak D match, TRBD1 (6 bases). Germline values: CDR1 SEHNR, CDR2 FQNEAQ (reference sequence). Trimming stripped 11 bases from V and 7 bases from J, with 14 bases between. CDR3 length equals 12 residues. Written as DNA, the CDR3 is TGTGCCCACGGGGGGGCCGGTGAAAAACTGTTTTTT. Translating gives CAHGGAGEKLFF. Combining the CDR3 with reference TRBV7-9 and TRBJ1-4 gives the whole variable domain DTGVSQNPRHKITKRGQNVTFRCDPISEHNRLYWYRQTLGQGPEFLTYFQNEAQLEKSRLLSDRFSAERPKGSFSTLEIQRTEQGDSAMYLCAHGGAGEKLFFGSGTQLSVL.

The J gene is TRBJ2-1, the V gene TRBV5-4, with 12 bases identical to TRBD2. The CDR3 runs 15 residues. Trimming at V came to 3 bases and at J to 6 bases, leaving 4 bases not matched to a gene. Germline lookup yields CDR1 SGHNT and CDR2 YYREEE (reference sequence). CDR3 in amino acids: CASSSLAGGVNEQFF. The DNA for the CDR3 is TGTGCCAGCAGCTCCCTAGCGGGGGGGGTCAATGAGCAGTTCTTC.

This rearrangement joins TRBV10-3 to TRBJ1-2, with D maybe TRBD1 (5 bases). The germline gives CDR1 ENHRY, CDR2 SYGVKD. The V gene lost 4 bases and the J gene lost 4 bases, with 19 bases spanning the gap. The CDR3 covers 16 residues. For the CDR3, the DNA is TGTGCCATCAGTGGATTAGAAGGGGTCTTGGGCTATGGCTACACCTTC. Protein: CAISGLEGVLGYGYTF.